This T cell receptor beta chain derives from a study of shared clonotypes between healthy human individuals (dated by TCRdb to 2020 to 2021). With regard to the full study: The cohort included a few men and a couple of women between 18 and 49 years of age. Per donor, three plates each were used for CD4 naive and CD4 memory, two for CD8 naive, and one for CD8 memory. Blood TCR repertoires of roughly five healthy adults were deeply sequenced to estimate repertoire size and the extent of clonotype sharing between individuals. Different laboratories and diverse techniques were used to prepare libraries and sequence TCR repertoires, to increase sequencing depth and limit assay-specific biases. Between about 0.8 and 9 billion PBMCs per donor were obtained by leukapheresis. The paper's findings and limits, for the study overall: Estimated clonotype richness was generally larger for naive than for memory subsets. The small number of donors limited the genetic and exposure-history diversity represented. Incomplete sequencing was indicated by rarefaction of sorted-subset datasets, despite the large sequencing depth. Compared with non-shared clonotypes, the clonotypes found in all four sorted-subset donors had higher generation probabilities. Pairwise subsampling led to the expectation that sequencing depth would affect the degree of clonotype sharing among donors. Sampling was restricted to blood, and TCR repertoires in tissue are likely to differ from TCR repertoires in blood. Sharing across a few donors was observed for around 5% of naive CD4, 3% to 3.5% of naive CD8, roughly 2.3% of memory CD4, and around 0.4% of memory CD8 clonotypes.

Using the deep immunoSEQ assay, multiplex PCR amplified TCR CDR3 regions from genomic DNA. Extracted genomic DNA from each cell subset was spread evenly across all wells of several immunoSEQ 96-well plates, with each plate serving as a replicate. For sorted subsets, 200 to 250 ng of genomic DNA, equivalent to some 30,000 T cell genomes, went into each replicate PCR. Purified libraries were quantified with a Qubit 3.0 fluorometer, sized on a Bioanalyzer 2100, and re-quantified with the KAPA Library Quantification kit. A separate single-read 150-cycle Illumina NextSeq 550 flow cell was used to sequence each immunoSEQ 96-well plate. Concerning the study's data processing: The immunoSEQ output contained only junctional sequences without quality scores, so filtering could not match that applied to full-length reads. To assign V/J genes and CDR3, sequences were annotated against IMGT germline references using PyIR, a Python wrapper for IgBLAST v1.9. Reads were filtered out if the reads had weak V/J assignments (E-value above 1e-6), no CDR3, stop codons, out-of-frame junctions, or ambiguous translated residues. V3J clonotypes were defined by identical inferred V gene, J gene, and CDR3 amino acid sequence. The percentage overlap between two repertoires was calculated by dividing the number of shared unique clonotypes by the size of the smaller repertoire. RTK rarefaction, the Chao1 estimator, and Recon v2.1 estimates of unobserved clonotypes were used to assess repertoire richness. OLGA was used to compute generation probabilities for all TCRbeta clonotypes that the gDNA method yielded from a few donors. Drawn from immuneACCESS, this table holds only the in-frame rearrangements with V and J called that TCRdb kept. Clones are partly lost; checked studies trace under half to an unresolved V gene and leave the rest unexplained. The V and J calls and the clone size are those of that table, but D and trimming were determined from the DNA. The sample yields fewer than 850,000 clones; 55% to 75% were counted once. About 1.8% of the sample is in the top ten clones.

The donors were healthy, HIV-negative adults who had no recently reported acute infections or vaccinations. Every donor was a Caucasian adult living in Nashville, Tennessee, USA. CD4+ T cells were enriched by magnetic negative selection; naive cells were then positively selected on CD45RA, and the negative fraction formed the memory subset. Blood was obtained by leukapheresis, after which PBMCs were separated by Ficoll-Histopaque density gradient centrifugation and cryopreserved in liquid nitrogen vapor phase. Analytical flow cytometry was used to check the purity and quantity of every magnetically sorted T cell population. Each sorted fraction had its genomic DNA isolated and then quantified by UV absorbance on a Nanodrop 2000c. The CDR3 covers 12 residues, taking in both the cysteine and the phenylalanine. The retained sequence is limited to the CDR3, 36 bases, with the frame set at the first base. CDR1 SGHNT and CDR2 YYREEE were looked up in the germline V gene (reference sequence).

Concerning this clone itself: What antigen it recognizes has not been identified. An end of the junction differs from the germline gene, which may be a read error.

The rearrangement combines TRBV5-4 with TRBJ2-1; 7 bases in the junction line up with TRBD2. Sequencing was done on a sample of memory CD4+ T cells sorted from blood. The cell subset or site tag for this specimen amounts to: CD45RA-negative fraction. This sequence was found in a woman in her thirties in good health. The CDR3 protein is CASSLDRRERFF. The DNA is TGTGCCAGCAGCTTGGATAGGCGGGAGCGGTTCTTC.